These 24 T cell receptor beta chains share one sample of origin, sequenced in a study of T cell responses to AZD1222 COVID-19 vaccine. Generated by immunoSEQ multiplex PCR, the TCRdb table keeps only in-frame clones and is missing some. The sample carries 100,000 to 150,000 clones, approximately 88% recorded once. Sequencing was performed on peripheral blood, taken on day 0 of AZD1222 vaccination. These receptor sequences come from an adult in good health.

This clone has only one observation. This sequence joins TRBV2 and TRBJ1-5; D is unresolved. V dropped 0 bases and J dropped 6 bases, with 12 bases sitting between them. From germline, CDR1 is SNHLY and CDR2 FYNNEI. This CDR3 spans 15 amino acids. CDR3 protein: CASSEASGLSQPQHF. CDR3 bases: TGTGCCAGCAGTGAAGCGAGCGGCCTTAGTCAGCCCCAGCATTTT.

V is TRBV3-1 (or the pseudogene TRBV3-2) and J is TRBJ2-7; D possibly corresponds to TRBD2 (5 bases). CDR3 length: 14 amino acids. CDR1 is LGHDT, CDR2 YNNKEL, per germline (reference sequence). V was shortened by 1 base and J by 9 bases, with 16 bases between the two germline ends. CDR3 residues: CASSQGVSSGSQYF. The CDR3 DNA reads as TGTGCCAGCAGCCAAGGTGTTTCGTCGGGGTCGCAGTACTTC.

This rearrangement joins TRBV21-1 to TRBJ2-7. TRBV21-1 is given as a pseudogene. This CDR3 region has 16 residues. The CDR3 coding sequence is TGTGCCAGCAGCAAAGTTGGTCAGGAGAGCTCCTACGAGCAGTACTTC. Translation: CASSKVGQESSYEQYF.

As to this clone: The same CDR3 also results from other DNA sequences found in this sample. The chain combines TRBV9 with TRBJ2-3; D is ambiguous. This CDR3 is 13 amino acids long. V lost 4 bases and J 1 base, leaving 7 bases between the germline ends. CDR1 SGDLS and CDR2 YYNGEE come from the germline V gene. DNA of the CDR3: TGTGCCAGCAGCCCTCTTGGCACAGATACGCAGTATTTT. It encodes CASSPLGTDTQYF.

The rearrangement uses TRBV7-2 and TRBJ1-1, with D unclear. This CDR3 has 13 residues. Germline CDR1 reads SGHTA; CDR2 reads FQGNSA. V was trimmed by 4 bases and J by 9 bases, leaving 15 bases between them. The CDR3 sequence is CASSSRQTPKAFF. The CDR3 coding sequence is TGTGCCAGCAGCTCCCGCCAGACCCCCAAAGCTTTCTTT. The full variable domain, with the rest looked up from reference TRBV7-2 and TRBJ1-1, is GAGVSQSPSNKVTEKGKDVELRCDPISGHTALYWYRQSLGQGLEFLIYFQGNSAPDKSGLPSDRFSAERTGGSVSTLTIQRTQQEDSAVYLCASSSRQTPKAFFGQGTRLTVV.

This chain joins TRBV9 and TRBJ2-6; D is ambiguous. Trimming stripped 4 bases from V and 0 bases from J, with 20 bases between. Germline V gene lookup returns CDR1 SGDLS and CDR2 YYNGEE. The CDR3 consists of 19 residues. CDR3 nucleotide sequence: TGTGCCAGCAGCCCCACAGCGCGCACAACAAGCTCTGGGGCCAACGTCCTGACTTTC. Its protein product is CASSPTARTTSSGANVLTF.

This clone occurred a few times. The chain employs TRBV19 and TRBJ1-5; no definite D call. The CDR3 is 14 residues long. Trimming stripped 3 bases from V and 0 bases from J, with 6 bases between. Germline assignment: CDR1 LNHDA and CDR2 SQIVND (reference sequence). The CDR3 DNA reads as TGTGCCAGTAGTATGAGGGTTAGCAATCAGCCCCAGCATTTT. It translates to CASSMRVSNQPQHF.

The chain carries TRBV7-2 and TRBJ1-1; 8 nucleotides agree with TRBD1. CDR1 is SGHTA and CDR2 is FQGNSA in the germline V gene. Trimming took 4 bases from V and 10 from J; bases not matched to a gene: 14. The CDR3 has 15 amino acids. The CDR3 loop reads CASSSGQGAVGRAFF. DNA of the CDR3: TGTGCCAGCAGCTCCGGACAGGGTGCCGTGGGGAGAGCTTTCTTT.

As regards this clone: One end of the junction fails to match germline, which may point to a read error. V usage is TRBV19 and J usage is TRBJ1-1, with 10 positions matching TRBD1. The CDR3 spans 14 residues. Germline values: CDR1 LNHDA, CDR2 SQIVND (reference sequence). The CDR3: CASSWTGGMAEAFF. The CDR3 bases are TGTGCCAGTAGCTGGACAGGGGGTATGGCTGAAGCTTTTTTT.

The genes are TRBV6-5 and TRBJ1-4; D is possibly TRBD1 (5 bases). Looked up from germline, CDR1 is MNHEY and CDR2 is SVGAGI. CDR3 size: 14 residues. The ends were cut back, 10 bases at V and 10 bases at J, with 22 bases in the middle. This chain's CDR3 is CATSGQAVGGKLFF. The CDR3 nucleotides read TGTGCCACCTCCGGGCAGGCCGTGGGGGGAAAACTGTTTTTT.

The chain recombines TRBV29-1 with TRBJ1-1; maybe TRBD1 (5 bases). V lost 4 bases to trimming and J lost 0 bases, with 9 bases between them. The germline V gene encodes CDR1 SQVTM and CDR2 ANQGSEA. CDR3 length: 13 residues. CDR3 region: CSVVAGMNTEAFF. In DNA, the CDR3 is TGCAGCGTTGTAGCAGGGATGAACACTGAAGCTTTCTTT.

The chain carries TRBV5-1 and TRBJ2-1, with 12 bases aligning to TRBD2. The CDR3 contains 15 residues. Germline assignment: CDR1 SGHRS and CDR2 YFSETQ. With V trimmed by 0 bases and J by 7 bases, 2 bases remained unmatched. The CDR3 region is CASSLGLAGVNEQFF. CDR3 in DNA: TGCGCCAGCAGCTTGGGACTAGCGGGAGTAAATGAGCAGTTCTTC.

This clone has only one observation. This chain connects TRBV5-1 to TRBJ2-3; D is uncertain. Per germline, CDR1 SGHRS and CDR2 YFSETQ. V was shortened by 3 bases and J by 3 bases, with 2 bases between the two germline ends. The CDR3 covers 11 residues. CDR3 region: CASSWTDTQYF. The CDR3 nucleotides read TGCGCCAGCAGCTGGACAGATACGCAGTATTTT. Based on the CDR3 plus reference TRBV5-1 and TRBJ2-3, the full variable domain is KAGVTQTPRYLIKTRGQQVTLSCSPISGHRSVSWYQQTPGQGLQFLFEYFSETQRNKGNFPGRFSGRQFSNSRSEMNVSTLELGDSALYLCASSWTDTQYFGPGTRLTVL.

V is TRBV5-5 and J is TRBJ2-7; no firm D call. This CDR3 spans 14 amino acids. Germline CDR1 and CDR2: SGHKS and YYEKEE (reference sequence). V lost 4 bases, J lost 3 bases, and 14 bases lay in between. Here the CDR3 DNA reads TGTGCCAGCAGCCCGCATAACGACCTCTACGAGCAGTACTTC. This translates into CASSPHNDLYEQYF. The entire variable domain, with the rest obtained from reference TRBV5-5 and TRBJ2-7, is as follows: DAGVTQSPTHLIKTRGQQVTLRCSPISGHKSVSWYQQVLGQGPQFIFQYYEKEERGRGNFPDRFSARQFPNYSSELNVNALLLGDSALYLCASSPHNDLYEQYFGPGTRLTVT.

V gene TRBV28 combines with J gene TRBJ2-1, with 8 bases aligning to TRBD1. The CDR3 totals 15 residues. V trimming: 3 bases; J trimming: 3 bases; junction bases outside the gene matches: 4. Germline lookup yields CDR1 MDHEN and CDR2 SYDVKM. CDR3 protein: CASSLTQGVYNEQFF. The CDR3 coding sequence is TGTGCCAGCAGTTTGACACAGGGGGTCTACAATGAGCAGTTCTTC.

The J gene is TRBJ2-1, the V gene TRBV29-1; TRBD2 aligns across 9 bases. CDR1 SQVTM and CDR2 ANQGSEA come from the germline V gene. V lost 3 bases to trimming and J lost 0 bases; unmatched junction nucleotides: 3. The CDR3 is 15 amino acids. The CDR3 DNA follows: TGCAGCGTTGATGGCGGGAGGGGCTCCTACAATGAGCAGTTCTTC. It specifies CSVDGGRGSYNEQFF.

The chain employs TRBV18 and TRBJ2-7; weak D call: TRBD2 (5 bases). Germline CDR1 is KGHSH and CDR2 is LQKENI. Between the trimmed V and J ends, which lost 0 bases and 0 bases, there was a span of 12 bases. The CDR3 is 16 residues long. Written as DNA, the CDR3 is TGTGCCAGCTCACCACCGACAACCAGCGGCTCCTACGAGCAGTACTTC. This translates into CASSPPTTSGSYEQYF.

V usage is TRBV19 and J usage is TRBJ1-4, with D possibly matching TRBD1 (5 bases). The CDR3 is 15 amino acids. The V end lost 5 bases, the J end lost 2 bases, and 12 bases lay between the germline ends. Germline-derived CDR1 and CDR2 are LNHDA and SQIVND (reference sequence). The CDR3 DNA is TGTGCCAGTAGTTCCACGACAGTCACTAATGAAAAACTGTTTTTT. Protein sequence: CASSSTTVTNEKLFF.

This clone was seen just once. This chain connects TRBV4-1 to TRBJ1-4; unclear D gene. Germline V lookup: CDR1 MGHRA, CDR2 YSYEKL. The length of the CDR3 is 14 residues. Trimming left V 3 bases short and J 11 bases short, with 16 bases between. The CDR3 loop reads CASSQPGLRRKLFF. DNA for the CDR3: TGCGCCAGCAGCCAGCCTGGCCTACGGCGGAAACTGTTTTTT.

In its sample, this clone was seen once. CDR3 sequence: CASSVGDGVEKLFF. The CDR3 DNA sequence: TGTGCCAGCAGCGTGGGGGACGGAGTTGAAAAACTGTTTTTT. The V and J genes are TRBV11-2 and TRBJ1-4; tentative D call: TRBD1 (5 bases). The CDR3 spans 14 residues. Germline V gives CDR1 SGHAT, CDR2 FQNNGV. V was clipped by 5 bases and J by 7 bases, with 14 bases between them.

The V gene is TRBV7-2, the J gene TRBJ2-1, with 10 bases aligning to TRBD2. Germline V CDR1 and CDR2: SGHTA, FQGNSA. The CDR3 consists of 15 residues. The V gene end was trimmed by 2 bases and the J gene end by 5 bases; junction bases not matched to a gene: 3. CDR3: CASSLSSGSDNEQFF. For the CDR3, the DNA is TGTGCCAGCAGCTTATCTAGCGGGAGTGACAATGAGCAGTTCTTC.

The CDR3 sequence is CASSGGPGGYGYTF. DNA for the CDR3: TGTGCCAGCAGTGGAGGACCTGGTGGCTATGGCTACACCTTC. The V and J genes are TRBV2 and TRBJ1-2, with D hard to call. Germline values: CDR1 SNHLY, CDR2 FYNNEI. V gave up 4 bases and J gave up 4 bases, with 13 bases separating them. This CDR3 region has 14 residues.

V and J are TRBV5-1 and TRBJ1-1, with D possibly TRBD1 on 5 matching bases. The CDR3 contains 14 residues. V lost 4 bases to trimming and J lost 10 bases, with 20 bases between them. CDR1 is SGHRS and CDR2 is YFSETQ in the germline V gene. The chain's CDR3 is CASSLEGSGGGAFF. The CDR3 DNA is TGCGCCAGCAGCCTGGAGGGGTCCGGTGGGGGAGCTTTCTTT.

Written as DNA, the CDR3 is TGTGCCAGCAGCGTAGCTCCGGGAGTTCATGAGCAGTTCTTC. It is translated as CASSVAPGVHEQFF. This rearrangement joins TRBV9 to TRBJ2-1, with D possibly matching TRBD2 (6 bases). Germline CDR1 and CDR2: SGDLS and YYNGEE. V gave up 0 bases and J gave up 8 bases, with 12 bases separating them. The CDR3 is made up of 14 amino acids. The whole variable domain, remainder taken from reference TRBV9 and TRBJ2-1, is DSGVTQTPKHLITATGQRVTLRCSPRSGDLSVYWYQQSLDQGLQFLIQYYNGEERAKGNILERFSAQQFPDLHSELNLSSLELGDSALYFCASSVAPGVHEQFFGPGTRLTVL.